This is a list of T cell receptor beta chains from one sample in a study of T-cell memory formation after mild COVID-19. TCRdb called the 5' RACE reads again in MiXCR, with one record for every CDR3 protein. This sample has under 600,000 distinct CDR3 sequences; approximately 21% occur once, and the top ten carry about 8.2%. Sequencing was carried out using PBMCs or a T cell subset sorted from them (not recorded which). The receptors derive from an adult woman who had mild COVID-19 (a few samples of this study predate the infection). Cell type and time point are not known. Both conserved end residues are part of each CDR3. A D gene is named only where the DNA matches it firmly. Size is stated for part of the rows, as once, few or many counts, or as a class when the clone is expanded.

TRBJ2-5 few . TRBV12-3/TRBV12-4 TGTGCCAGCAGTTCTAGAGCCATGGAAGAGACCCAGTACTTC CASSSRAMEETQYF
TRBJ1-5 few . TRBV12-3/TRBV12-4 TGTGCCAGCAGAGGGACAAGCAATCAGCCCCAGCATTTT CASRGTSNQPQHF
TRBJ2-2 few . TRBV7-2 TGTGCCAGCAGTTCGGACGGAGTGGGGGAGCTGTTTTTT CASSSDGVGELFF
TRBJ1-2 . . TRBV6-5 TGTGCCAGCAGCCCCGGGGCCAGAGGAGGCTACACCTTC CASSPGARGGYTF
TRBJ1-2 few . TRBV29-1 TGCAGCATGGAGGATGGCTACACCTTC CSMEDGYTF
TRBJ2-7 . . TRBV20-1 TGCAGTGCTAGAGAGGGTGGGGTCGAGCAGTACTTC CSAREGGVEQYF
TRBJ1-2 few . TRBV20-1 TGCAGTGCTAGAGTAGGGGGACTCTATGGCTACACCTTC CSARVGGLYGYTF
TRBJ1-1 . . TRBV19 TGTGCCAGTAGTAGTGGGGGCTTATCAGCTTTCTTT CASSSGGLSAFF
TRBJ2-1 . TRBD1 TRBV5-1 TGCGCCAGCAGCTCCCGGGACAGGGACGGGGGTGAGCAGTTCTTC CASSSRDRDGGEQFF
TRBJ1-2 . . TRBV12-3/TRBV12-4 TGTGCCAGCAGTTTGGGGGGGCATGGCTACACCTTC CASSLGGHGYTF
TRBJ2-7 few . TRBV12-3/TRBV12-4 TGTGCCAGCAGTGCTGGACGGACCGAGACCTACGAGCAGTACTTC CASSAGRTETYEQYF
TRBJ2-5 few . TRBV6-5 TGTGCCAGCAGTTACTCCGTCCGGGAGACCCAGTACTTC CASSYSVRETQYF
TRBJ1-2 few TRBD1 TRBV6-6 TGTGCCAGCAGTTTCCTATCCGGGACAGGGGTCTATGGCTACACCTTC CASSFLSGTGVYGYTF
TRBJ1-4 few . TRBV6-5 TGTGCCAGCAGTTACTCGGGGGGCCGCGGTGAAAAACTGTTTTTT CASSYSGGRGEKLFF